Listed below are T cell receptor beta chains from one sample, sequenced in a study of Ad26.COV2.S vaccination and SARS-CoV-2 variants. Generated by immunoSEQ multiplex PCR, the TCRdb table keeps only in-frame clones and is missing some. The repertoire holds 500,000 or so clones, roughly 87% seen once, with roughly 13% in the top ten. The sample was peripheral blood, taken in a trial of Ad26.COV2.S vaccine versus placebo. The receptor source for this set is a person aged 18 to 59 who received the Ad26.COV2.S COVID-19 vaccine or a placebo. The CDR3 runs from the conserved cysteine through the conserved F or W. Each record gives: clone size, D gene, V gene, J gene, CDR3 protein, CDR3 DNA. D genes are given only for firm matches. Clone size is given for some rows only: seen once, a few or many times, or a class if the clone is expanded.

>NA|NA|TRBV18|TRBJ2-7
CASSPEPGLDYEQYF
TGTGCCAGCTCACCAGAACCGGGGTTGGACTACGAGCAGTACTTC
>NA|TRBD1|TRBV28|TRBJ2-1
CASKSGQSYNEQFF
TGTGCCAGCAAGTCGGGACAGTCCTACAATGAGCAGTTCTTC
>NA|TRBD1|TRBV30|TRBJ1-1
CAWNRGMNTEAFF
TGTGCCTGGAACAGGGGGATGAACACTGAAGCTTTCTTT
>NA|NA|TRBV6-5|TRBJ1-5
CASSYRGWGSNQPQHF
TGTGCCAGCAGTTACCGGGGATGGGGGAGCAATCAGCCCCAGCATTTT
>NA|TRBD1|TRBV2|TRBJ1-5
CASRTTGMSNQPQHF
TGTGCCAGCAGAACGACAGGGATGAGCAATCAGCCCCAGCATTTT
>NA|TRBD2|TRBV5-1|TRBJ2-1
CASSPRTSGLFGEQFF
TGCGCCAGCAGCCCACGGACTAGCGGACTCTTTGGTGAGCAGTTCTTC
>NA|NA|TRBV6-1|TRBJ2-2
CASSEAPFTGELFF
TGTGCCAGCAGTGAAGCGCCGTTCACCGGGGAGCTGTTTTTT
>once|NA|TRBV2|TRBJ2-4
CASSVKKNIQYF
TGTGCCAGCAGTGTCAAGAAAAACATTCAGTACTTC
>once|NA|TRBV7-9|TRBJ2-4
CASSLMKGQIGGNIQYF
TGTGCCAGCAGCTTAATGAAGGGACAGATCGGGGGAAACATTCAGTACTTC
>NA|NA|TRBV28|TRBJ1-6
CASSFGGSPLHF
TGTGCCAGCAGTTTTGGGGGATCACCCCTCCACTTT
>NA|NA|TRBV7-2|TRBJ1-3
CASSLAGRAFGNTIYF
TGTGCCAGCAGCTTAGCGGGGAGGGCATTTGGAAACACCATATATTTT
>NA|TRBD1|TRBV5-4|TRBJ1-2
CASSLIRGGDGYTF
TGTGCCAGCAGCTTGATTCGAGGGGGCGATGGCTACACCTTC
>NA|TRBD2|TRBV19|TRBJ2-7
CASSRASGSYEQYF
TGTGCCAGTAGTCGGGCTAGCGGGAGTTACGAGCAGTACTTC
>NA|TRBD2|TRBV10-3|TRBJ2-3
CAISGGLVAGSTDTQYF
TGTGCCATCAGTGGCGGCTTGGTAGCGGGTAGCACAGATACGCAGTATTTT
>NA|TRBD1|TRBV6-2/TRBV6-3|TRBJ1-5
CASSGNLGTGGSVRNQPQHF
TGTGCCAGCAGTGGTAACCTCGGGACAGGGGGCTCGGTGCGCAATCAGCCCCAGCATTTT
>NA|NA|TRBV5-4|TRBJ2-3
CASSLAGPDTQYF
TGTGCCAGCAGCCTGGCAGGCCCAGATACGCAGTATTTT
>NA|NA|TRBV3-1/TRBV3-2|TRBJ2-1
CASSQRTNNEQFF
TGTGCCAGCAGCCAACGGACAAACAATGAGCAGTTCTTC
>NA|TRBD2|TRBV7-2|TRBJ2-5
CASSLAVVGTGLAGGPETQYF
TGTGCCAGCAGCTTAGCGGTTGTTGGGACGGGACTAGCGGGAGGGCCAGAGACCCAGTACTTC
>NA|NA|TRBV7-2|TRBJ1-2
CASSPPGRASGGYTF
TGTGCCAGCAGCCCCCCCGGGCGGGCGTCGGGTGGCTACACCTTC
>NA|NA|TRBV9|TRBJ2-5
CASSASRVQETQYF
TGTGCCAGCAGCGCATCGAGAGTCCAAGAGACCCAGTACTTC
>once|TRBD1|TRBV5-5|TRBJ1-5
CASSLEQGAGQPQHF
TGTGCCAGCAGCTTGGAGCAGGGGGCGGGTCAGCCCCAGCATTTT
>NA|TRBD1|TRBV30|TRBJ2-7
CAWSTNRGSAYEQYF
TGTGCCTGGAGTACAAACAGGGGCTCGGCCTACGAGCAGTACTTC
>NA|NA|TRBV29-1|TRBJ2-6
CSVFAQSSGANVLTF
TGCAGCGTTTTTGCCCAAAGCTCTGGGGCCAACGTCCTGACTTTC
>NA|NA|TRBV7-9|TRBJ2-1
CASSLVGGNEQFF
TGTGCCAGCAGCTTAGTGGGTGGGAATGAGCAGTTCTTC
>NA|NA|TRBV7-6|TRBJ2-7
CASSLDSQGKGYEQYF
TGTGCCAGCAGCTTAGATAGTCAGGGGAAGGGTTACGAGCAGTACTTC
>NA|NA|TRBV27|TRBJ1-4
CASSFNGGREKLFF
TGTGCCAGCAGTTTTAATGGGGGACGGGAAAAACTGTTTTTT